This entry lists 29 T cell receptor beta chains sequenced from one sample in a study of cytomegalovirus exposure and HLA in healthy donors. Primers: 60 Vbeta forward and 13 Jbeta reverse. Sequenced by immunoSEQ multiplex PCR; TCRdb stores in-frame clones only, minus some. The sample includes about 75,000 clones, 80% to 90% of them seen just once. The sequenced material came from PBMCs. The source is a man between 65 and 85 years old in good health and CMV-seropositive.

This clone was seen a single time. The V call is TRBV5-1, the J call TRBJ2-7; TRBD1 agrees at 7 bases. Trimming at V came to 2 bases and at J to 6 bases, leaving 2 bases not matched to a gene. Germline CDR1 is SGHRS and CDR2 is YFSETQ. The CDR3 length is 12 residues. CDR3 sequence (DNA): TGCGCCAGCAGCTTAGGGGGCACCGAGCAGTACTTC. It translates to CASSLGGTEQYF.

The V call is TRBV6-1, the J call TRBJ2-5, with D possibly being TRBD1 (5 bases). The CDR3 is made up of 16 amino acids. V was clipped by 4 bases and J by 2 bases, with 17 bases between them. Germline CDR1 and CDR2: MNHNS and SASEGT. Written as DNA, the CDR3 is TGTGCCAGCAGTGGAACGACAGTGTCTCTTCAAGAGACCCAGTACTTC. Its translation: CASSGTTVSLQETQYF.

The chain couples TRBV5-1 to TRBJ1-1; the D gene is possibly TRBD1 (5 bases). This CDR3 contains 15 residues. V was pared by 4 bases and J by 0 bases, with 13 bases between. Germline values: CDR1 SGHRS, CDR2 YFSETQ. CDR3 sequence reads: CASSMTEGLNTEAFF. CDR3 coding DNA: TGCGCCAGCAGCATGACGGAGGGGTTGAACACTGAAGCTTTCTTT.

The chain links TRBV4-1 to TRBJ1-1, with D perhaps TRBD1 (5 bases). The germline V and J ends were trimmed by 4 bases and 5 bases, with 14 bases remaining between them. The CDR3 extends over 14 amino acids. The germline CDR1 and CDR2 sequences are MGHRA and YSYEKL. The CDR3 nucleotides read TGCGCCAGCAGCCTATCGGGGGAGAGGACTGAAGCTTTCTTT. Translating it yields CASSLSGERTEAFF.

The gene calls are TRBV10-1 and TRBJ2-7; weak D call: TRBD2 (5 bases). V was clipped by 5 bases and J by 3 bases, with 14 bases between them. The germline gives CDR1 WNHNN, CDR2 SYGVQD (reference sequence). The CDR3 loop spans 14 amino acids. CDR3 sequence reads: CASSPRGAGYEQYF. The CDR3 DNA follows: TGCGCCAGCAGTCCCCGGGGTGCGGGCTACGAGCAGTACTTC.

The J gene is TRBJ2-3, the V gene TRBV5-1; 7 positions match TRBD1. V trimming: 0 bases; J trimming: 4 bases; junction bases outside the gene matches: 2. Germline V gene sequence: CDR1 SGHRS, CDR2 YFSETQ. The CDR3 has 14 residues. CDR3 DNA: TGCGCCAGCAGCTTGGAGGGACAGCCAGATACGCAGTATTTT. Amino acids: CASSLEGQPDTQYF.

The sample holds one count of this clone. This chain connects TRBV7-8 to TRBJ1-2; D might be TRBD1 (6 bases). CDR3 length: 16 residues. Germline V lookup: CDR1 SGHVS, CDR2 FQNEAQ. V was pared by 7 bases and J by 4 bases, with 22 bases between. CDR3 nucleotide sequence: TGTGCCAGCATTCCACCGGACAGCTCGGGTTCCTATGGCTACACCTTC. Translated, it gives CASIPPDSSGSYGYTF. The full variable domain, completed using reference TRBV7-8 and TRBJ1-2, is GAGVSQSPRYKVAKRGQDVALRCDPISGHVSLFWYQQALGQGPEFLTYFQNEAQLDKSGLPSDRFFAERPEGSVSTLKIQRTQQEDSAVYLCASIPPDSSGSYGYTFGSGTRLTVV.

The chain carries TRBV4-1 and TRBJ1-1; D call uncertain. Trimming left V 2 bases short and J 3 bases short, with 7 bases between. The CDR3 length is 13 residues. Germline CDR1 and CDR2: MGHRA and YSYEKL. CDR3 DNA sequence: TGCGCCAGCAGCCAAATAAGCCACACTGAAGCTTTCTTT. Translated, it gives CASSQISHTEAFF.

The rearrangement joins TRBV10-2 to TRBJ2-7; TRBD1 is a possible D gene (6 bases). The CDR3 covers 14 residues. The germline CDR1 and CDR2 sequences are WSHSY and SAAADI. Trimming left V 7 bases short and J 3 bases short, with 16 bases between. The CDR3 coding sequence is TGCGCCAGCAATGCCCCGGGACAAATCTACGAGCAGTACTTC. Encoded protein: CASNAPGQIYEQYF.

In regard to this clone: Without the conserved terminal phenylalanine or tryptophan, this CDR3 likely stems from a read error. This rearrangement joins TRBV9 to TRBJ1-1; D is possibly TRBD1 (6 bases). Per germline, CDR1 SGDLS and CDR2 YYNGEE. The CDR3 has 15 amino acids. V lost 4 bases, J lost 1 base, and 14 bases lay in between. For the CDR3, the DNA is TGTGCCAGCAGCCCGCGCTCGGACAGGAACACTGAAGCTTTCTCT. Translation gives CASSPRSDRNTEAFS.

The V call is TRBV7-3, the J call TRBJ2-1; TRBD1 matches at 9 bases. The germline CDR1 and CDR2 sequences are SGHTA and FQGTGA. This CDR3 has 14 amino acids. After removal of 6 bases from V and 4 bases from J, the junction contained 4 bases not matched to a gene. This CDR3 is CASRSGTGYNEQFF. DNA for the CDR3: TGTGCCAGCAGGTCCGGGACAGGGTACAATGAGCAGTTCTTC.

V gene TRBV7-2 combines with J gene TRBJ1-5; TRBD1 matches 9 bases. CDR3 length: 16 residues. Germline V CDR1 and CDR2: SGHTA, FQGNSA. With 2 bases clipped from V and 2 bases from J, the junction kept 4 bases outside the gene matches. CDR3 DNA sequence: TGTGCCAGCAGCTTAACGGGACAGGGAGGCAATCAGCCCCAGCATTTT. Amino acids: CASSLTGQGGNQPQHF.

The J gene is TRBJ2-5, the V gene TRBV7-2; a weak D match, TRBD1 (6 bases). The tail of the sequence fits TRBJ2-7 better, so the J call may be wrong. CDR1 is SGHTA and CDR2 is FQGNSA in the germline V gene. The CDR3 contains 13 residues. The CDR3 sequence is CASSIGQPYEQYF. For the CDR3, the DNA is TGTGCCAGCAGCATTGGACAGCCCTACGAGCAGTACTTC.

J is TRBJ2-7 and V is TRBV18; 8 bases are a match to TRBD2. The CDR3 has 16 residues. The trim removed 4 bases at V and 4 bases at J, leaving 12 bases unmatched. Per the germline V gene, CDR1 is KGHSH and CDR2 is LQKENI. This CDR3 reads CASSRTQAGEGYEQYF. The CDR3 region has the DNA TGTGCCAGCTCACGTACCCAAGCGGGAGAGGGGTACGAGCAGTACTTC.

The CDR3 nucleotides read TGTGCCAGCAGCTTGGTAGCGGAGCAGTTCTTC. Its protein is CASSLVAEQFF. The genes are TRBV5-6 and TRBJ2-1, with a tentative D call TRBD2 (5 bases). This CDR3 has 11 amino acids. Trimming cost V 0 bases and J 10 bases, with 5 bases left between them. CDR1 and CDR2 (germline): SGHDT, YYEEEE.

V usage is TRBV5-1 and J usage is TRBJ2-3; 9 nucleotides align to TRBD1. V was clipped by 9 bases and J by 2 bases; unmatched bases: 4. CDR1 and CDR2 (germline): SGHRS, YFSETQ. The CDR3 contains 13 residues. This chain's CDR3 is CATGTGSTDTQYF. DNA of the CDR3: TGCGCCACCGGGACAGGGTCCACAGATACGCAGTATTTT.

The chain carries TRBV2 and TRBJ1-4; the D gene is possibly TRBD1 (6 bases). Trimming shortened V by 10 bases and J by 1 base, and 10 bases separated the two germline ends. The CDR3 is made up of 13 amino acids. Germline V lookup: CDR1 SNHLY, CDR2 FYNNEI. The CDR3 bases are TGTGCCATCCGGACAGTAACTAATGAAAAACTGTTTTTT. Translation: CAIRTVTNEKLFF. The full variable domain, completed using reference TRBV2 and TRBJ1-4, is EPEVTQTPSHQVTQMGQEVILRCVPISNHLYFYWYRQILGQKVEFLVSFYNNEISEKSEIFDDQFSVERPDGSNFTLKIRSTKLEDSAMYFCAIRTVTNEKLFFGSGTQLSVL.

Only one count was recorded for this clone. The genes are TRBV11-2 and TRBJ1-1, with D possibly matching TRBD1 (6 bases). Germline loops: CDR1 SGHAT, CDR2 FQNNGV. The CDR3 is 14 residues long. V was cut by 3 bases and J by 4 bases, with 12 bases left in between. The CDR3 sequence: CASSFGARGTEAFF. As DNA, the CDR3 is TGTGCCAGCAGCTTCGGGGCCAGGGGCACTGAAGCTTTCTTT.

The V and J genes are TRBV29-1 and TRBJ1-1; D perhaps matches TRBD1 (6 bases). V was cut by 7 bases and J by 3 bases, with 15 bases left in between. The CDR3 is 13 amino acids. The germline CDR1 and CDR2 sequences are SQVTM and ANQGSEA. The CDR3 protein is CSELEYRDTEAFF. Written as DNA, the CDR3 is TGCAGCGAATTGGAATACAGGGACACTGAAGCTTTCTTT.

Details on this clone: Relative to the germline gene, one junction end is altered; a read error may explain this. This chain joins TRBV2 and TRBJ2-6; D perhaps matches TRBD1 (6 bases). There are 14 residues in the CDR3. Germline loops: CDR1 SNHLY, CDR2 FYNNEI. CDR3 bases: TGTGCCAGCAGCCCAAGGGCAGGGGCCGACGTCCTGACTTTC. Translation: CASSPRAGADVLTF.

V and J are TRBV9 and TRBJ2-5; 11 positions agree with TRBD2. The end of the DNA fits TRBJ2-7 better, so the J call may be wrong. The CDR3 is 16 residues long. Germline assignment: CDR1 SGDLS and CDR2 YYNGEE. CDR3 protein: CASSVTSGSGWLEQYF. CDR3 DNA: TGTGCCAGCAGCGTTACTAGCGGGAGTGGTTGGCTCGAGCAGTACTTC.

The sample holds one count of this clone. This rearrangement joins TRBV5-8 to TRBJ2-7; tentatively, D is TRBD2 (6 bases). Trimming cost V 0 bases and J 6 bases, with 7 bases left between them. The CDR3 is made up of 12 amino acids. Germline V gene lookup returns CDR1 SGHTS and CDR2 YDEGEE. The CDR3 region has the DNA TGTGCCAGCAGCTTGGTGGGGGGCGAGCAGTACTTC. This encodes CASSLVGGEQYF.

The chain employs TRBV19 and TRBJ2-1; D call uncertain. The V end was cut by 3 bases, the J end by 3 bases, with 9 bases between. The CDR3 runs 14 residues. The V gene's germline CDR1 is LNHDA and CDR2 SQIVND (reference sequence). The chain's CDR3 is CASSISPFYNEQFF. The CDR3 bases are TGTGCCAGTAGTATCAGTCCCTTCTACAATGAGCAGTTCTTC.

This chain connects TRBV4-1 to TRBJ2-7; perhaps TRBD2 as D (5 bases). Germline CDR1 MGHRA, CDR2 YSYEKL. V shed 4 bases and J shed 4 bases, with 11 bases lying between them. This CDR3 has 13 residues. The CDR3 nucleotides are TGCGCCAGCAGCCTGGGAGACGTATACGAGCAGTACTTC. As protein: CASSLGDVYEQYF.

V is TRBV5-1 and J is TRBJ2-1; 9 bases are a match to TRBD1. J lost 5 bases, V lost 4 bases, and 4 bases had no gene match. Germline lookup yields CDR1 SGHRS and CDR2 YFSETQ. CDR3 length: 14 residues. The CDR3 is CASSPGQGNNEQFF. CDR3 coding DNA: TGCGCCAGCAGCCCCGGACAGGGGAACAATGAGCAGTTCTTC. The variable domain in full, with the rest retrieved from reference TRBV5-1 and TRBJ2-1, is KAGVTQTPRYLIKTRGQQVTLSCSPISGHRSVSWYQQTPGQGLQFLFEYFSETQRNKGNFPGRFSGRQFSNSRSEMNVSTLELGDSALYLCASSPGQGNNEQFFGPGTRLTVL.

J is TRBJ1-2 and V is TRBV6-5; 9 nucleotides agree with TRBD1. V shed 7 bases, J shed 7 bases, and the junction held 7 bases outside the gene matches. Looked up from germline, CDR1 is MNHEY and CDR2 is SVGAGI. This CDR3 is 13 amino acids long. CDR3 nucleotides: TGTGCCAGCATCCAAACAGGGGGCTCTGGCTACACCTTC. Amino acid sequence: CASIQTGGSGYTF.

CDR3 DNA sequence: TGTGCCAGCAGCGGCGAGACCCAGTACTTC. Translation: CASSGETQYF. V gene TRBV5-6 combines with J gene TRBJ2-5; D gene unclear. Germline-derived CDR1 and CDR2 are SGHDT and YYEEEE. Trimming cost V 4 bases and J 5 bases, with 3 bases left between them. The CDR3 totals 10 residues.

This rearrangement joins TRBV30 to TRBJ2-7, with 10 bases aligning to TRBD2. Trimming at V came to 3 bases and at J to 3 bases, leaving 14 bases not matched to a gene. This CDR3 spans 17 amino acids. Per germline, CDR1 GTSNPN and CDR2 SVGIG (reference sequence). The chain's CDR3 is CAWRRRNRLAGNYEQYF. CDR3 nucleotide sequence: TGTGCCTGGAGGCGCCGAAACAGACTAGCGGGCAACTACGAGCAGTACTTC.

V and J are TRBV7-6 and TRBJ2-1; D remains ambiguous. V was cut by 6 bases and J by 7 bases, with 10 bases left in between. This CDR3 has 12 residues. CDR1 and CDR2 from the germline V gene are SGHVS and FNYEAQ. This chain's CDR3 is CASRAQDNEQFF. The CDR3 DNA is TGTGCCAGCAGGGCTCAGGATAATGAGCAGTTCTTC.